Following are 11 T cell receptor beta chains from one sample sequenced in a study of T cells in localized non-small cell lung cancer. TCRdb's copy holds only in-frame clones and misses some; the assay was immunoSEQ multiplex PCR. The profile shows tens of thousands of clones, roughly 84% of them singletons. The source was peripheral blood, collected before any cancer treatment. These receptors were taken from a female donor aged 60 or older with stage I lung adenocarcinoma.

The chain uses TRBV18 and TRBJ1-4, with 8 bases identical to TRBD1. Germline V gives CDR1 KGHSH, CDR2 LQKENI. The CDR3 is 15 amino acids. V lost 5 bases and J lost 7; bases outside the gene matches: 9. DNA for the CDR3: TGTGCCAGCTCATCGATCAGGGGGCGCAGTGAAAAACTGTTTTTT. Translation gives CASSSIRGRSEKLFF.

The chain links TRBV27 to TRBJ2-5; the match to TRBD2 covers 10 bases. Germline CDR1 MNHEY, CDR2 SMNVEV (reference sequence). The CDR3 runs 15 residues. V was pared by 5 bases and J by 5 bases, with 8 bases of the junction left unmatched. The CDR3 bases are TGTGCCAGCAGTCAAAGCGGGAGGGCCGGGGAGACCCAGTACTTC. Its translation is CASSQSGRAGETQYF.

CDR3 sequence reads: CASSPGGQGGTEAFF. As DNA, the CDR3 is TGTGCCAGCAGCCCCGGAGGACAGGGAGGCACTGAAGCTTTCTTT. The chain is built from TRBV4-2 and TRBJ1-1, with 8 positions matching TRBD1. This CDR3 contains 15 residues. Germline lookup yields CDR1 LGHNA and CDR2 YNFKEQ. Trimming removed 4 bases from V and 4 bases from J; junction bases left unmatched: 8.

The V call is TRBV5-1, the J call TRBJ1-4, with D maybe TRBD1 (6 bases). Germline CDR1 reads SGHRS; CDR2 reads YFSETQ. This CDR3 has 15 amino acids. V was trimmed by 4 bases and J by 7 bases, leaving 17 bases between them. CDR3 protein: CASSPLVGGGEKLFF. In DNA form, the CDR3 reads TGCGCCAGCAGCCCTCTGGTAGGGGGTGGTGAAAAACTGTTTTTT.

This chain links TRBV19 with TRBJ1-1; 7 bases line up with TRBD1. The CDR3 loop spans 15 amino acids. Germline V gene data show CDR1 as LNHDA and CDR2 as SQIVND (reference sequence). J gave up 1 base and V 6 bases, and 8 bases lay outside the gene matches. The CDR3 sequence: CASRRGDSSNTEAFF. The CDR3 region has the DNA TGTGCCAGTAGACGGGGGGACAGCTCGAACACTGAAGCTTTCTTT.

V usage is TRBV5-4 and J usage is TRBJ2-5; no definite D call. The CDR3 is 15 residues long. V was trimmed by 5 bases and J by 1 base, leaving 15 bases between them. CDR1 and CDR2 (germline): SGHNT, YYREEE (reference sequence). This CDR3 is CASSKDRAFQETQYF. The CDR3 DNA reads TGTGCCAGCAGTAAAGACCGAGCATTCCAAGAGACCCAGTACTTC.

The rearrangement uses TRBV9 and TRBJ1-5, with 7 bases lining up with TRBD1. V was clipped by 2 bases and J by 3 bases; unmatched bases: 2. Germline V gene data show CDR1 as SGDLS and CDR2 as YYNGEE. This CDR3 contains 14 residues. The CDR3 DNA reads TGTGCCAGCAGCGTCGGACAGGCCAATCAGCCCCAGCATTTT. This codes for CASSVGQANQPQHF.

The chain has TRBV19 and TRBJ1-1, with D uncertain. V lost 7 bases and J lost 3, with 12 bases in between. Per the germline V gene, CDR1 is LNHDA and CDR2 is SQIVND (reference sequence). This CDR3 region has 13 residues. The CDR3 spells CASTVSEYTEAFF. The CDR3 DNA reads TGTGCCAGTACCGTCTCGGAGTACACTGAAGCTTTCTTT.

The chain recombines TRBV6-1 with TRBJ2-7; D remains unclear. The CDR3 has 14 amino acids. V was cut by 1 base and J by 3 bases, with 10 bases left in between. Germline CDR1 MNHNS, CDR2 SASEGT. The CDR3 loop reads CASSEDYGYYEQYF. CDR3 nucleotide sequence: TGTGCCAGCAGTGAAGACTACGGCTACTACGAGCAGTACTTC.

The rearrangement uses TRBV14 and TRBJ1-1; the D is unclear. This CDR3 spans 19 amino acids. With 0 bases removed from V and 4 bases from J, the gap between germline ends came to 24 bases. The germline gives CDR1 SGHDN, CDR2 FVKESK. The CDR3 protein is CASSQDKLGFPRRGTEAFF. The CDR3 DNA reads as TGTGCCAGCAGCCAAGATAAACTTGGGTTCCCCAGGAGAGGCACTGAAGCTTTCTTT. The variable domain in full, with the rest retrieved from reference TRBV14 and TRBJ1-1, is EAGVTQFPSHSVIEKGQTVTLRCDPISGHDNLYWYRRVMGKEIKFLLHFVKESKQDESGMPNNRFLAERTGGTYSTLKVQPAELEDSGVYFCASSQDKLGFPRRGTEAFFGQGTRLTVV.

CDR3 nucleotide sequence: TGCAGCGTTGAATCGGGACAGAACTATGGCTACACCTTC. Translation gives CSVESGQNYGYTF. The V call is TRBV29-1, the J call TRBJ1-2; 7 bases fit TRBD1. Germline assignment: CDR1 SQVTM and CDR2 ANQGSEA. The J segment lost 2 bases and the V segment lost 2 bases, leaving 2 bases of the junction unmatched. The length of the CDR3 is 13 residues.